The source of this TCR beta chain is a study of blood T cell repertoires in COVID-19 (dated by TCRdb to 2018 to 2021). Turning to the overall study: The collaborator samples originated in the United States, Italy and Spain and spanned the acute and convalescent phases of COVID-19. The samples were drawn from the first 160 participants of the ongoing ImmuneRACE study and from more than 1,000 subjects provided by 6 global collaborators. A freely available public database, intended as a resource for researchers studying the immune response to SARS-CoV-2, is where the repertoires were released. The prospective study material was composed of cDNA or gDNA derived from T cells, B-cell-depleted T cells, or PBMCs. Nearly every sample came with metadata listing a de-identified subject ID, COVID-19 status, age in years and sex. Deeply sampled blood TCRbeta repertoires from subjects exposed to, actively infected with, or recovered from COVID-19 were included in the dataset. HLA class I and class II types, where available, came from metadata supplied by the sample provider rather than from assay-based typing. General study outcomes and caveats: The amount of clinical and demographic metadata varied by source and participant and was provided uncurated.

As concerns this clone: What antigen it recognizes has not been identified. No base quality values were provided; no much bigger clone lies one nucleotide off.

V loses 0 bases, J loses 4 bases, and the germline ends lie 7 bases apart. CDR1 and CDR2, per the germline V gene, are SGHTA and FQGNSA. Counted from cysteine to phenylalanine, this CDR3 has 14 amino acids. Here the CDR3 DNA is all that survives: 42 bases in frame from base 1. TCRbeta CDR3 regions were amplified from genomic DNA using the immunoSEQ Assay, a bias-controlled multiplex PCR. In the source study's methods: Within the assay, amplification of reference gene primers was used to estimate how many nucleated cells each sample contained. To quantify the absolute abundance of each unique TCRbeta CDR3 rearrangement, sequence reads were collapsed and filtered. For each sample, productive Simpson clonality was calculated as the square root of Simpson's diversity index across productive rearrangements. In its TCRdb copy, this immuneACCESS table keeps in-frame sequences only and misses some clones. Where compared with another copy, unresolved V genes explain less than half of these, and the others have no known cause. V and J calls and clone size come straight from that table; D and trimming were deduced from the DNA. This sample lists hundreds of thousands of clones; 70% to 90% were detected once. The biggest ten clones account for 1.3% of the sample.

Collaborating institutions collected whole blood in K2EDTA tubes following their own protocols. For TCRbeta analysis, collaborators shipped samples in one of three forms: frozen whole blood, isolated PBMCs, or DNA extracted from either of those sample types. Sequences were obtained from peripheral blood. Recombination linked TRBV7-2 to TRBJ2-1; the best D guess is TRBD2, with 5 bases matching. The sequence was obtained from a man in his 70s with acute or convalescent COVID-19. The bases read TGTGCCAGCAGCTTAGCGGGAGTGTACAATGAGCAGTTCTTC. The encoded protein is CASSLAGVYNEQFF. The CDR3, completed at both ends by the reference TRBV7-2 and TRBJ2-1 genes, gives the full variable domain GAGVSQSPSNKVTEKGKDVELRCDPISGHTALYWYRQSLGQGLEFLIYFQGNSAPDKSGLPSDRFSAERTGGSVSTLTIQRTQQEDSAVYLCASSLAGVYNEQFFGPGTRLTVL.